The clone carrying this T cell receptor beta chain was observed many times. This sample is drawn from a study of HIV-infected patients and healthy controls. Germline CDR1 is SGHNT and CDR2 is YYREEE (reference sequence). V was clipped by 0 bases and J by 1 base, with 7 bases between them. The CDR3 is 14 amino acids. TCRdb recomputed calls from the 5' RACE reads with MiXCR, one row per CDR3 protein. The sample carries under 70,000 distinct CDR3 sequences, about 19% recorded once. The V gene is TRBV5-4, the J gene TRBJ2-5; unclear D gene. The sequencing sample was made of CD4+ T cells from blood. The source of this sequence is a human donor in good health. The CDR3 protein is CASSLDYRQETQYF. The CDR3 region has the DNA TGTGCCAGCAGCTTGGACTACCGCCAAGAGACCCAGTACTTC.